The next 23 T cell receptor beta chains were all read from a single sample in a study of OX40 agonist ivuxolimab in advanced cancers. Here immunoSEQ multiplex PCR was the method, and the copy in TCRdb shows in-frame clones only, minus some. The sample has 20,000 or so clones, about nine tenths seen once. Source: CD4+ or CD8+ T cells sorted from blood, taken in a trial of the OX40 agonist ivuxolimab. The receptors shown here come from an adult with an advanced solid tumor such as melanoma, head and neck, liver or kidney cancer.

The CDR3 region has the DNA TGCGCCAGCAGCCAAATAGGCAGGTCCTACGAGCAGTACTTC. It codes for CASSQIGRSYEQYF. The chain is built from TRBV4-1 and TRBJ2-7; D remains ambiguous. Germline CDR1 is MGHRA and CDR2 is YSYEKL. The CDR3 runs to 14 residues. The V end lost 2 bases, the J end lost 1 base, and 9 bases lay between the germline ends.

The gene calls are TRBV2 and TRBJ2-7, with D unresolved. The CDR3 sequence is 13 residues long. Germline assignment: CDR1 SNHLY and CDR2 FYNNEI. Trimming took off 3 bases at V and 3 bases at J, with 9 bases between the two ends. The CDR3 here is CASSDYRGYEQYF. CDR3 in DNA: TGTGCCAGCAGTGATTACAGAGGCTACGAGCAGTACTTC.

This chain links TRBV11-3 with TRBJ2-1; 8 nucleotides align to TRBD2. The CDR3 sequence is 15 residues long. Germline lookup yields CDR1 SGHNT and CDR2 YENEEA. V was clipped by 1 base and J by 4 bases; unmatched bases: 3. The CDR3 nucleotides are TGTGCCAGCAGCTTAGGACTAGCGAGGTACAATGAGCAGTTCTTC. Translation gives CASSLGLARYNEQFF.

This rearrangement joins TRBV7-9 to TRBJ2-5; D uncertain. The V and J ends lost 8 bases and 0 bases respectively, with 13 bases between them. The CDR3 is made up of 14 amino acids. CDR1 is SEHNR, CDR2 FQNEAQ, per germline (reference sequence). In DNA form, the CDR3 reads TGTGCCAGCCGTAGCTTCGGCAACCAAGAGACCCAGTACTTC. It yields the protein CASRSFGNQETQYF.

CDR3 loop: CASSQKDFTDTQYF. DNA for the CDR3: TGTGCCAGCAGCCAAAAGGACTTCACAGATACGCAGTATTTT. This chain joins TRBV7-3 and TRBJ2-3; D might be TRBD2 (5 bases). Germline V lookup: CDR1 SGHTA, CDR2 FQGTGA. V was shortened by 5 bases and J by 2 bases, with 11 bases between the two germline ends. This CDR3 comprises 14 residues.

The V gene is TRBV10-2, the J gene TRBJ1-2; D is uncertain. V lost 2 bases and J 4 bases, leaving 8 bases between the germline ends. The CDR3 runs to 13 residues. CDR1 is WSHSY, CDR2 SAAADI, per germline. The CDR3 spells CASSEESSYGYTF. CDR3 nucleotide sequence: TGCGCCAGCAGTGAGGAGTCTAGCTATGGCTACACCTTC.

The gene calls are TRBV29-1 and TRBJ2-3; D call uncertain. The germline V gene has CDR1 SQVTM and CDR2 ANQGSEA. Trimming removed 3 bases at V and 5 bases at J, with 9 bases between. There are 12 residues in the CDR3. The CDR3 protein is CSVEPHLDTQYF. CDR3 DNA sequence: TGCAGCGTTGAGCCGCACCTAGATACGCAGTATTTT.

The chain carries TRBV9 and TRBJ2-7, with 8 bases aligning to TRBD2. This CDR3 comprises 15 residues. Trimming at V came to 0 bases and at J to 3 bases, leaving 5 bases not matched to a gene. CDR1 SGDLS and CDR2 YYNGEE come from the germline V gene. The CDR3, as DNA: TGTGCCAGCAGCGTAGGTGGTAGCGGGAACTACGAGCAGTACTTC. Protein sequence: CASSVGGSGNYEQYF.

The chain is built from TRBV10-3 and TRBJ1-1, with 8 bases fitting TRBD1. The length of the CDR3 is 13 residues. CDR1 and CDR2 from the germline V gene are ENHRY and SYGVKD. The V segment lost 6 bases and the J segment 6 bases; nucleotides outside the gene matches: 6. The CDR3 sequence: CAIRNDRGAEAFF. In nucleotides, the CDR3 is TGTGCCATCAGAAACGACAGGGGCGCTGAAGCTTTCTTT.

This sequence joins TRBV11-2 and TRBJ2-7; TRBD2 aligns across 8 bases. Germline V gene sequence: CDR1 SGHAT, CDR2 FQNNGV. The CDR3 spans 16 residues. V dropped 4 bases and J dropped 6; count of bases not matched to a gene: 14. The CDR3 reads CASSSLLSSGRVEQYF. Here the CDR3 DNA reads TGTGCCAGCAGCTCCCTATTGTCCAGCGGGAGAGTCGAGCAGTACTTC.

This rearrangement joins TRBV19 to TRBJ2-6, with unresolved D. Germline V gene sequence: CDR1 LNHDA, CDR2 SQIVND (reference sequence). Trimming pared 5 bases from V and 6 bases from J, leaving 11 bases between. This CDR3 is built from 14 residues. The chain's CDR3 is CASSLMKEANVLTF. CDR3 bases: TGTGCCAGTAGTCTCATGAAGGAGGCCAACGTCCTGACTTTC.

The rearrangement uses TRBV10-3 and TRBJ2-7, with 13 bases lining up with TRBD2. The germline V gene encodes CDR1 ENHRY and CDR2 SYGVKD. The CDR3 sequence is 15 residues long. Trimming cost V 4 bases and J 3 bases; bases outside gene matches: 3. The CDR3 DNA reads as TGTGCCATCAGTGGATGGACTAGCGGGAGCTACGAGCAGTACTTC. Amino acids: CAISGWTSGSYEQYF.

The chain couples TRBV9 to TRBJ1-2; tentatively, D is TRBD1 (6 bases). The germline V and J ends were trimmed by 7 bases and 2 bases, with 9 bases remaining between them. The CDR3 has 12 residues. Germline V gene sequence: CDR1 SGDLS, CDR2 YYNGEE. The CDR3 here is CASAGQNYGYTF. The CDR3 DNA is TGTGCCAGCGCCGGACAGAACTATGGCTACACCTTC.

The chain employs TRBV10-3 and TRBJ1-5; D not resolved. V dropped 3 bases and J dropped 8 bases, with 8 bases sitting between them. The CDR3 contains 12 residues. Germline CDR1 is ENHRY and CDR2 is SYGVKD. CDR3 in amino acids: CAISDQGEPQHF. The DNA for the CDR3 is TGTGCCATCAGTGATCAAGGTGAGCCCCAGCATTTT.

The rearrangement joins TRBV9 to TRBJ2-1; 7 bases are a match to TRBD2. The V gene end was trimmed by 3 bases and the J gene end by 2 bases; junction bases not matched to a gene: 5. The length of the CDR3 is 15 residues. Germline V gene lookup returns CDR1 SGDLS and CDR2 YYNGEE. This CDR3 reads CASSAVTSPYNEQFF. In DNA form, the CDR3 reads TGTGCCAGCAGCGCGGTGACTAGCCCCTACAATGAGCAGTTCTTC.

J is TRBJ2-2 and V is TRBV27, with TRBD1 matching over 7 bases. The V gene end was trimmed by 4 bases and the J gene end by 4 bases; junction bases not matched to a gene: 3. Germline values: CDR1 MNHEY, CDR2 SMNVEV (reference sequence). CDR3 length: 14 amino acids. The CDR3 reads CASSSGTATGELFF. Written as DNA, the CDR3 is TGTGCCAGCAGTTCCGGGACAGCCACCGGGGAGCTGTTTTTT.

The V call is TRBV4-2, the J call TRBJ1-1; TRBD1 might be the D (5 bases). V lost 0 bases and J 8 bases, leaving 19 bases between the germline ends. The germline V gene has CDR1 LGHNA and CDR2 YNFKEQ. The CDR3 has 16 residues. CDR3 in amino acids: CASSQEYAGLGEEAFF. DNA of the CDR3: TGTGCCAGCAGCCAAGAATATGCAGGGCTCGGGGAGGAAGCTTTCTTT.

The rearrangement joins TRBV5-1 to TRBJ2-5, with D unclear. The germline V and J ends were trimmed by 4 bases and 5 bases, with 12 bases remaining between them. CDR1 is SGHRS, CDR2 YFSETQ, per germline. This CDR3 comprises 13 residues. In DNA, the CDR3 is TGCGCCAGCAGCGGTGAGTTGTTGGAGACCCAGTACTTC. Amino acids: CASSGELLETQYF.

The chain uses TRBV7-9 and TRBJ1-5; 7 positions agree with TRBD1. Germline CDR1 SEHNR, CDR2 FQNEAQ (reference sequence). CDR3 length: 18 residues. Trimming cost V 3 bases and J 0 bases; bases outside gene matches: 11. The CDR3 is CASSFSPDRVYSNQPQHF. The CDR3 nucleotides read TGTGCCAGCAGCTTCAGCCCCGACAGGGTTTATAGCAATCAGCCCCAGCATTTT.

This clone has only one observation. V is TRBV27 and J is TRBJ2-2; D is possibly TRBD2 (5 bases). V was cut by 7 bases and J by 1 base, with 13 bases left in between. Looked up from germline, CDR1 is MNHEY and CDR2 is SMNVEV (reference sequence). The CDR3 is made up of 15 amino acids. CDR3: CASTSGYWNTGELFF. The CDR3 nucleotides are TGTGCCAGCACGTCGGGATACTGGAACACCGGGGAGCTGTTTTTT.

This rearrangement joins TRBV6-9 to TRBJ2-7; 11 bases agree with TRBD2. The germline gives CDR1 MNHGY, CDR2 SVAAGI. The CDR3 is 14 residues long. Losses at the gene ends were 4 bases for V and 3 bases for J; bases not matched to a gene: 2. CDR3 sequence: CASSSGLADYEQYF. CDR3 sequence (DNA): TGTGCCAGCAGTTCGGGACTAGCGGACTACGAGCAGTACTTC.

The genes are TRBV4-3 and TRBJ2-1; D call uncertain. The V gene's germline CDR1 is LGHNA and CDR2 YSLEER. The CDR3 totals 11 residues. Trimming took 1 base from V and 10 from J, leaving 5 bases between them. This CDR3 is CASSQAGEQFF. The CDR3 nucleotides read TGCGCCAGCAGCCAAGCAGGCGAGCAGTTCTTC.

The V gene is TRBV27, the J gene TRBJ1-2; 7 nucleotides align to TRBD1. The CDR3 is 14 residues long. Unmatched junction bases numbered 8, after V lost 7 bases and J lost 3 bases. CDR1 MNHEY and CDR2 SMNVEV come from the germline V gene (reference sequence). CDR3 nucleotides: TGTGCCAGCAAGACCCAAGGGGGCGACTATGGCTACACCTTC. Translation gives CASKTQGGDYGYTF.